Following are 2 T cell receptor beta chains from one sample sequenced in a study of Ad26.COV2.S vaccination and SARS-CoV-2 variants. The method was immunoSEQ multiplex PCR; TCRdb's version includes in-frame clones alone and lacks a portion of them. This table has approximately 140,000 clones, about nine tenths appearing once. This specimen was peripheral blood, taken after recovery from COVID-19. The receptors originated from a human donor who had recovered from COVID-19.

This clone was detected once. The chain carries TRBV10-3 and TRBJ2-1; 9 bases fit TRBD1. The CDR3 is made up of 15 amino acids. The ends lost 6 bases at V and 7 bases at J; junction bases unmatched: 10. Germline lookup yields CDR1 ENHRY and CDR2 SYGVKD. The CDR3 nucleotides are TGTGCCATCAGGAAGGCCGGACAGGGGATGAATGAGCAGTTCTTC. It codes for CAIRKAGQGMNEQFF.

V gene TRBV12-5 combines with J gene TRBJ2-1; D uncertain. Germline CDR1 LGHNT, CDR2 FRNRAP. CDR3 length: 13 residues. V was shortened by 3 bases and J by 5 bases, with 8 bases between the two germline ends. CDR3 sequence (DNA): TGTGCTAGTGGTTTCGCGGAGAACAATGAGCAGTTCTTC. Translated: CASGFAENNEQFF.